One T cell receptor beta chain is described in this entry. Its matching antigen is unknown. Time point noted: after dendritic cell vaccination, including at tumor progression/relapse. This entry comes from a study of glioma-infiltrating T cells after dendritic cell vaccination. Study in general: Dendritic cell vaccination trial patients had either newly diagnosed or recurrent glioblastoma.

The CDR3 covers 12 residues. Germline trimming cut 9 bases from V and 8 bases from J; bases unmatched to any gene: 4. The germline V gene encodes CDR1 ENHRY and CDR2 SYGVKD. TCRdb keeps only in-frame clones here, not all; method: immunoSEQ multiplex PCR. The sample has approximately 85,000 clones; 85% are singletons. Findings and caveats of the study: Higher pretreatment TIL content predicted longer progression-free time and survival.

The receptor's source is a human donor with glioblastoma. J is TRBJ2-1 and V is TRBV10-3; TRBD2 aligns across 10 bases. The sample here was blood, taken after dendritic cell vaccination. CDR3 amino acids: CAIAGGPDEQFF. The CDR3, as DNA: TGTGCCATAGCGGGGGGGCCGGATGAGCAGTTCTTC.